This section outlines one T cell receptor beta chain sequence together with its context. What it recognizes is unknown. This entry belongs to a study of cytomegalovirus exposure and HLA in healthy donors. Sequencing was performed with immunoSEQ multiplex PCR; in TCRdb, only in-frame clones are kept and a portion is missing. The sample lists 150,000 to 200,000 clones; more than 75% were seen once. Regarding the study as a whole: It was reportedly the case that the classifier diagnosed cytomegalovirus status with high specificity and sensitivity. Subsequent analysis of the approximately 110 validation repertoires found a tendency for first-cohort TCR clusters to co-occur.

Trimming shortened V by 2 bases and J by 4 bases, and 11 bases separated the two germline ends. Per germline, CDR1 SGHDN and CDR2 FVKESK. There are 15 residues in the CDR3. V usage is TRBV14 and J usage is TRBJ2-2; tentative D call: TRBD1 (5 bases). The sequencing input was PBMCs. This sequence originates from a man aged 18 to 30 in good health and CMV-seropositive. This CDR3 is CASSQQGLGTGELFF. Here the CDR3 DNA reads TGTGCCAGCAGCCAACAGGGCCTGGGCACCGGGGAGCTGTTTTTT.